This T cell receptor beta chain stems from a study of shared clonotypes between healthy human individuals. Study-wide results and limits: Generation probabilities were higher for clonotypes shared across all four sorted-subset donors than for unshared ones. Genetic and exposure-history diversity was limited by the few donors.

The CDR3 runs to 13 residues. Looked up from germline, CDR1 is SNHLY and CDR2 is FYNNEI. Trimming took off 8 bases at V and 2 bases at J, with 13 bases between the two ends. The authors ran the assay at deep level. The assay was immunoSEQ multiplex PCR, and TCRdb's table has in-frame clones only and misses some. This sample has some 2 million clones; about 95% occur once, and the top ten carry more than 0.1%. This clone was seen only once. Its specificity is unknown. Sequencing was carried out using naive CD4+ T cells sorted from blood. Regarding subset: CD45RA+ positively selected. This chain connects TRBV2 to TRBJ2-7; D gene unclear. This TCR was sampled from a man between 18 and 35 years old in good health. The CDR3 loop is CASCLEWAYEQYF. The CDR3, as DNA: TGTGCCAGCTGCCTTGAGTGGGCCTACGAGCAGTACTTC.